The present entry profiles one TCR beta chain with its context. Its antigen is not yet known. No per-base quality is available; no much larger clone lies one base away. Libraries came from 5' RACE. The instrument was an Illumina HiSeq 2500. A second PCR of roughly 7 to 11 cycles was run with a J-beta primer mix and a sample-barcoded 5' primer. A template-switch 5' adaptor carrying 12 random nucleotides introduced a unique molecular identifier onto each TCR beta cDNA molecule. Each sample yielded at least 3 million CDR3-containing paired-end reads. All of the RNA was converted into first-strand cDNA using the Mint cDNA synthesis kit, with a TRBC-specific oligonucleotide serving as the primer. Following uracil-DNA glycosylase treatment, all cDNA underwent a first 18-cycle PCR with the universal primers M1SS and BC2_uni_R. As for how the authors treated the data: Each sample was normalized by randomly selecting 1 million high-quality reads, each carrying a distinct molecular identifier. Reads sharing molecular identifiers were discarded rather than binned into consensus sequences. MiTCR, with a Q25 quality threshold and the strictest error-elimination algorithm, was used for CDR3 identification, clonotype clustering and error correction. Lower-bound total TCR beta diversity was estimated with a nonparametric unseen species model using Euler transformation. The public sequencing data were trimmed at Q25 with fastp and processed into clonotypes with MiXCR by TCRdb, which kept only in-frame beta chains. Identical CDR3 protein sequences are pooled into one entry, listed with their most common genes and DNA. For this entry, the V and J calls and clone size follow TCRdb and not the study's own pipeline. The sample records 1.5 million to 2 million distinct CDR3 sequences, roughly 32% of which are singletons. 11% of the sample is in the top ten clones.

The 40 or so donors, aged roughly 6 to 90 years, were systemically healthy Caucasian individuals from Russia. Approximately 9.3 milliliters of peripheral blood were drawn from each donor into EDTA-treated Vacutainer tubes. Ficoll-Paque density-gradient centrifugation was used to isolate PBMCs, with at least 7 million per sample. Trizol reagent was used to extract total RNA from PBMCs, with at least 6 micrograms per sample. The percentages of naive CD45RAhigh/CD27high T cells were determined by flow cytometry on a PBMC aliquot from every donor. A distance of 12 bases separates the germline ends of V and J, which lose 4 bases and 0 bases respectively. CDR1 SGHRS and CDR2 YFSETQ were looked up in the germline V gene. From cysteine to phenylalanine, the CDR3 is 15 amino acids long. The read is trimmed to its CDR3 DNA, 45 bases read in frame from base 1. This entry is derived from a study of blood T cells in healthy people across ages (dated by TCRdb to between 2014 and 2017). With regard to the full study: Template switching captured roughly one uniquely barcoded TCR beta cDNA molecule per two T cells in model experiments. The study measured age-related changes in TCR beta repertoire diversity using deep sequencing normalized with unique cDNA molecular identifiers. Donors were grouped into four age groups: young (average roughly 15 years), middle-aged (over 35), aged (around 56) and long-lived (about 82). To avoid experimental bias, donors of different ages were randomly spread across the sequencing lanes. Using the same blood draw, the study looked at two additional independent replicas of 1 million unique cDNA reads for two donors, one aged 18 to 30 and the other aged 80 or older.

The paper's findings and limits, for the study overall: Conclusive comparison of naive and antigen-experienced compartments was prevented by the profiling of bulk unsorted PBMCs. Estimates of total diversity based on one million sequenced T cells were regarded as lower bounds and as underestimates. The percentage of naive T cells measured by flow cytometry correlated strongly with observed TCR beta diversity. Compared with the aged group, the long-lived group had more naive CD4+ T cells, fewer expanded clones and increased TCR diversity, a pattern suggesting age selection. As age increased, observed TCR beta diversity per million T cells dropped in a roughly linear way, and a significant reduction was already evident by age 40. Donor CMV infection status was unknown, potentially confounding age-related changes in expanded clonotypes.

The sequence is built from TRBV5-1 and TRBJ2-3, and perhaps TRBD2 as D gene, on 5 matching bases. The sequence was obtained from a woman in her 30s in good health. The sequenced sample consisted of blood. At the DNA level, the sequence is TGCGCCAGCAGCCAGCGCGGGTTAAGCACAGATACGCAGTATTTT. Translated, it gives CASSQRGLSTDTQYF. Here the CDR3 is joined to the reference TRBV5-1 and TRBJ2-3 genes, and the full variable domain is: KAGVTQTPRYLIKTRGQQVTLSCSPISGHRSVSWYQQTPGQGLQFLFEYFSETQRNKGNFPGRFSGRQFSNSRSEMNVSTLELGDSALYLCASSQRGLSTDTQYFGPGTRLTVL.